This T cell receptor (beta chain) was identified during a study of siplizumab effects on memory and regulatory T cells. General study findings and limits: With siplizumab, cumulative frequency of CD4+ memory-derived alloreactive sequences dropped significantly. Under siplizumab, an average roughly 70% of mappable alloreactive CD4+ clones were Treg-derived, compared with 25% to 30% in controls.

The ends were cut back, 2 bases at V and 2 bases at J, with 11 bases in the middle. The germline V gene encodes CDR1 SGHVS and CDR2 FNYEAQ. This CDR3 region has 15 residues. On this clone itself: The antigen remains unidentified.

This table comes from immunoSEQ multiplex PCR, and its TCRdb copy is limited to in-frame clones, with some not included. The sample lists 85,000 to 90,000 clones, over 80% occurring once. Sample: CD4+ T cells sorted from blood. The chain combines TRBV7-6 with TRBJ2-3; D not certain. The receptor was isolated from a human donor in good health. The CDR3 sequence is CASSLIPYPTDTQYF. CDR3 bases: TGTGCCAGCAGCTTAATCCCCTACCCCACAGATACGCAGTATTTT.